Listed below are T cell receptor beta chains from one sample, sequenced in a study of T cell repertoires in cytomegalovirus infection. TCRdb reanalysed the reads using MiXCR and keeps one entry per CDR3 protein. This sample yields approximately 750,000 distinct CDR3 sequences, of which less than 40% are seen a single time; about 2.8% belongs to the top ten. Sequences were obtained from PBMCs. The receptor source for this set is a human donor in good health (CMV status not recorded). Some clones in this sample may be carry-over from other donors' samples. Each CDR3 is given with its conserved first and last residue.

V gene	CDR3 protein
TRBV12-3/TRBV12-4	CASRRKPGGQETQYF
TRBV7-6	CASSTPGTGIVNEQFF
TRBV28	CASRSPRGYSYEQYF
TRBV7-8	CASTPGVGTGELFF
TRBV15	CATSRDRGYQPQHF
TRBV7-6	CASSQGPPLGDTQYF
TRBV7-9	CASSLVAIYGYTF
TRBV28	CASKDSPLAKNIQYF
TRBV7-2	CASSLGFGGRRADTQYF
TRBV18	CASSPKGIRNTEAFF
TRBV15	CATSRGTGEYEQYF
TRBV4-1	CASSQELVLAGNQETQYF
TRBV15	CATSRGGGGSDTQYF
TRBV7-8	CASSPPGVGTQYF
TRBV7-8	CASSPSRWRRQETQYF
TRBV28	CASSYTRSSYEQYF
TRBV18	CASSPTVAINYGYTF
TRBV7-8	CASSLEPERSNQPQPF
TRBV7-2	CASSLGRATDTQYF
TRBV28	CASSKGSTGGTEAFF
TRBV5-1	CASSRQGIHSGANVLTF
TRBV10-2	CASRVLGGTGELFF
TRBV6-1	CASSTQGSYEQYF
TRBV19	CASSTLWDSRASGNTIYF
TRBV28	CASTLGSFWTEAFF
TRBV20-1	CSARDGTVSRNEQFF
TRBV6-2/TRBV6-3	CASSYLPGGTEAFF
TRBV7-9	CASSFAQRTTDTQYF
TRBV28	CASSVNQGRTDTQYF
TRBV6-6	CASVTQGGLEQYF
TRBV3-1	CASSQVNRIDTQYF
TRBV3-1	CASSQEGGTGTQPQHF
TRBV28	CASSFYREPSQPQHF
TRBV6-1	CASNLQGVGTEAFF
TRBV28	CASSLLDTRGGYEQYF
TRBV5-5	CASSLVIRGFDDNQPQHF
TRBV15	CATISNGGEVDIQYF
TRBV6-6	CASSYSLSYEQYF
TRBV19	CASNNRGEEETQYF
TRBV27	CASSPCSSEQFF
TRBV7-8	CASSLARGDTYEQYF
TRBV7-8	CASSPNPGRFDEQFF
TRBV7-6	CASSLVPGLLYNEQFF
TRBV18	CASPQGQSNQPQHF
TRBV6-1	CASSPKGSVGKNIQYF
TRBV6-8	CPSSTGLYSYEQYF
TRBV6-6	CASRVGLAGGPDEQFF
TRBV12-3/TRBV12-4	CASTLFGDYGYTF
TRBV19	CASSLDRVTEKLFF
TRBV7-6	CASSLATAFNEKLFF
TRBV11-2	CASSARLAGRGNEQFF
TRBV7-2	CASSLIANYGYTF
TRBV7-2	CASSSHGTLSTEAFF
TRBV6-8	CASSYSGLAPYNEQFF
TRBV19	CASKGDSGANVLTF
TRBV7-8	CASSLVQAATEAFF
TRBV14	CASSQEGMFDEQYF